This T cell receptor (beta chain) was retrieved from a study of blood T cell repertoires in COVID-19. Looking at the study overall: Italy, Spain and the United States were the sources of the convalescent and acute COVID-19 samples. The analysed material was cDNA or gDNA that came from T cells, B-cell-depleted T cells, or PBMCs.

Looked up from germline, CDR1 is SNHLY and CDR2 is FYNNEI. The CDR3 has 14 residues. V was trimmed by 4 bases and J by 0 bases, leaving 10 bases between them. Authors' methods: The authors estimated nucleated cell counts from reference gene primer amplification. This table comes from immunoSEQ multiplex PCR, and its TCRdb copy is limited to in-frame clones, with some not included. The DNA was the basis for D and trimming; V, J and clone size are from that table. The sample holds fewer than 85,000 clones, 82% seen once. This clone was recorded once. Sequences were obtained from peripheral blood. The receptor comes from a human donor in a cohort sampled during active COVID-19. The gene calls are TRBV2 and TRBJ2-7; D uncertain. The CDR3 DNA sequence: TGTGCCAGCAGTGCTCAACAGATCTCCTACGAGCAGTACTTC. Amino acids: CASSAQQISYEQYF.